A selection of T cell receptor beta chains follows, all from one sample in a study of blood T cell repertoires in COVID-19. TCRdb keeps only in-frame clones here, not all; method: immunoSEQ multiplex PCR. The data contain over 150,000 clones, 88% of them singletons. The sample consisted of PBMCs or T cells enriched from blood (not recorded which). The receptors shown here come from a woman in her late teens or twenties who had recovered from COVID-19. CDR3s leave out the opening cysteine and the closing phenylalanine or tryptophan. Expanded clones get a size class; other rows say once, few or many, or leave the size out.

TRBV5-4 | NA | ASSLDGPRQDTQY
TRBV27 | once | ASSLLQGGSPINGYT
TRBV3-1/TRBV3-2 | NA | ASSQDPLSGGNQETQY
TRBV10-1 | NA | ASRDRGGTEAF
TRBV7-2 | NA | ASSPQTGGTEAF
TRBV4-2 | few | ASSYEQGNYGYT
TRBV7-8 | NA | ASSTEGTGVQPQH
TRBV28 | NA | ASSLSSPNRVFGETQY
TRBV10-3 | few | AITLDRTAGELF
TRBV5-4 | NA | ASSLEAGGPVQY
TRBV4-2 | NA | ASSQDRGLVVGNTIY
TRBV6-4 | many | ASSQGEYNEQF
TRBV10-3 | NA | AISAGGFTDTQY
TRBV5-1 | once | ASSLELGGNYGYT
TRBV6-9 | NA | AADRADSPQH
TRBV28 | NA | ASSLSPGASSGANVLT
TRBV10-2 | NA | ASSEGATYNEQF
TRBV4-1 | once | ASSQDQYTGELF
TRBV7-6 | NA | ASSKGQSPNTEAF
TRBV2 | once | ASRRDGEDSPLH
TRBV20-1 | NA | SASKRGADTGELF
TRBV28 | NA | ASRIGNSNQPQH
TRBV5-1 | NA | ASSLIGQLYGYT
TRBV21-1 | NA | ASSEPGGRDHEQY
TRBV4-1 | NA | ASSQTQGSYGYT
TRBV4-3 | NA | ASSQDSTSDSTDTQY
TRBV6-4 | NA | ASSEGQGVNSPLH
TRBV5-1 | few | ASGTSDTGELF
TRBV6-5 | NA | ASSPRDRGSTEAF
TRBV18 | once | ASSPLRQAQETQY
TRBV7-3 | once | ASSQGLAGVKNEQF
TRBV7-2 | NA | ASSLAGGGFAEAF
TRBV30 | NA | AWNRLADTQY
TRBV18 | NA | ASSPRSDYGYT
TRBV18 | NA | ASSPTQGGTYGYT
TRBV18 | NA | ASSPGTGGTGELF
TRBV5-6 | NA | ASSSPVANYGYT
TRBV6-5 | NA | ASSGQGTGNSPLH
TRBV5-1 | NA | ASSGKNTGTGGGEQF
TRBV4-3 | NA | ASSQDWGQGVAISTDTQY
TRBV6-5 | NA | ASSYGTGNGYNEQF
TRBV6-6 | NA | ASSLHSSPGGRTGELF
TRBV7-9 | NA | ASSLKRDRDQETQY
TRBV27 | NA | ASSTAGLAGGFSTDTQY
TRBV7-9 | NA | ASSSWANFNEQF
TRBV4-1 | NA | ASSQPSGRTARNNEQF
TRBV6-2/TRBV6-3 | NA | ASSYLLAGYNEQF
TRBV11-1 | NA | ASSRGTGDTEAF
TRBV5-1 | few | ASSLGTAPNQPQH
TRBV4-1 | few | ASSQSERGGLYEQF
TRBV11-2 | NA | ASSSQGPYEQY
TRBV6-6 | NA | ASSYSWGSLIYEQY
TRBV29-1 | NA | SAPNDRGMMNTEAF
TRBV7-2 | NA | ASSLTVQETQY
TRBV10-3 | NA | AISEPRGGYT
TRBV6-5 | NA | ASEARQGWSPLH
TRBV19 | NA | ASSMSSGDYGYT
TRBV3-1/TRBV3-2 | NA | ASSQDGGRSYEQY